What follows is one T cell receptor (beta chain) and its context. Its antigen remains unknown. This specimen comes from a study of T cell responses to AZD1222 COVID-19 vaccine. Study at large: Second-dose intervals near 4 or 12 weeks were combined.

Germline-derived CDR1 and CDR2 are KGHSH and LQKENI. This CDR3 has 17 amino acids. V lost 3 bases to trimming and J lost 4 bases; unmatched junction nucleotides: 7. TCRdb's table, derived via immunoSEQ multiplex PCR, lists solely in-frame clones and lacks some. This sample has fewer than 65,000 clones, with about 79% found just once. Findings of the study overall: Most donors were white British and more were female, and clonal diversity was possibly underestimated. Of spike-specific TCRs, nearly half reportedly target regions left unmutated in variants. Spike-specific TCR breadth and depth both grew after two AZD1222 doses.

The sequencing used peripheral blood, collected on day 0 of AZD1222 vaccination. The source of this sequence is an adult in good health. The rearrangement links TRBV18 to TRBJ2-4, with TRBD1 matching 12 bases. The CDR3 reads CASSPPGTGGRKNIQYF. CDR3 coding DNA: TGTGCCAGCTCACCTCCCGGGACAGGGGGCAGGAAAAACATTCAGTACTTC.